The present T cell receptor (beta chain) was sequenced within a study of cytomegalovirus exposure and HLA in healthy donors. Overall study results and limits: There were some V segments, including TRBV6-2 and TRBV6-3, excluded as indistinguishable. Researchers reported in a later analysis that a missense DCLRE1C variant was tied to TCR beta V- and J-gene trimming. Most observed TCR sequences were rare, whereas some public TCRs were detected in many donors. In vitro checks showed that a few CMV-associated chains really do target CMV antigens.

This clone was seen a handful of times. Antigen specificity is unknown. Losses at the gene ends were 0 bases for V and 6 bases for J; bases not matched to a gene: 4. The V gene's germline CDR1 is SGHRS and CDR2 YFSETQ. CDR3 length equals 14 residues. Amplification used 60 Vbeta primers and 13 Jbeta primers. Profiled with immunoSEQ multiplex PCR; TCRdb holds only in-frame clones, not every one. In the table there are some 160,000 clones, approximately 80% of which are singletons. The clonotype comes from a boy aged 2 to 10 in good health and CMV-seronegative. V and J are TRBV5-1 and TRBJ1-2; 8 bases map to TRBD1. Sequences were obtained from PBMCs. The CDR3 loop reads CASSLEGTGDGYTF. CDR3 DNA: TGCGCCAGCAGCTTGGAGGGGACAGGTGATGGCTACACCTTC. The whole variable domain, remainder taken from reference TRBV5-1 and TRBJ1-2, is KAGVTQTPRYLIKTRGQQVTLSCSPISGHRSVSWYQQTPGQGLQFLFEYFSETQRNKGNFPGRFSGRQFSNSRSEMNVSTLELGDSALYLCASSLEGTGDGYTFGSGTRLTVV.